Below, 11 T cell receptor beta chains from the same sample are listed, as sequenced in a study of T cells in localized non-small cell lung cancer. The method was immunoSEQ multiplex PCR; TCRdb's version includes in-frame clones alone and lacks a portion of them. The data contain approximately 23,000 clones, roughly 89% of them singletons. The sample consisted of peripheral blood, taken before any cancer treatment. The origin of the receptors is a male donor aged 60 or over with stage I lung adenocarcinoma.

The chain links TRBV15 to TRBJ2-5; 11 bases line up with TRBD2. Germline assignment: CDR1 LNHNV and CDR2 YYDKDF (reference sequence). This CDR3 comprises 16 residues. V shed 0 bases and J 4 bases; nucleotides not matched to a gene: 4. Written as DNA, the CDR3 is TGTGCCACCAGCAGAGATGGTGGACTAGCGGGAGAGACCCAGTACTTC. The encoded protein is CATSRDGGLAGETQYF.

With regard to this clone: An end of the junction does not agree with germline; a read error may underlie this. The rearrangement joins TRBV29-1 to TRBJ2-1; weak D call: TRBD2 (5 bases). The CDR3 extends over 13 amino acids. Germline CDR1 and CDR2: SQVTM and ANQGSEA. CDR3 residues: CSAEAVSYNEQFF. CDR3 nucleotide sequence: TGCAGCGCTGAAGCGGTCTCCTACAATGAGCAGTTCTTC.

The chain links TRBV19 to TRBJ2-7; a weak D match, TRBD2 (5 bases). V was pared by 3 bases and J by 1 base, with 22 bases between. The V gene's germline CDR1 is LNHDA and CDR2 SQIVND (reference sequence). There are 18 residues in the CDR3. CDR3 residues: CASSMTPPAASFSYEQYF. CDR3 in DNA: TGTGCCAGTAGTATGACGCCCCCCGCCGCTAGCTTTTCCTACGAGCAGTACTTC.

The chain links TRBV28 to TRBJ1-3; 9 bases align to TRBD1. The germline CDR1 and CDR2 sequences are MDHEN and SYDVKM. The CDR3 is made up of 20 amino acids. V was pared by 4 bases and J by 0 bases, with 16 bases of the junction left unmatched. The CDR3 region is CASSSIPGQGGIPSGNTIYF. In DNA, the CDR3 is TGTGCCAGCAGTTCCATTCCGGGACAGGGAGGAATTCCCTCTGGAAACACCATATATTTT.

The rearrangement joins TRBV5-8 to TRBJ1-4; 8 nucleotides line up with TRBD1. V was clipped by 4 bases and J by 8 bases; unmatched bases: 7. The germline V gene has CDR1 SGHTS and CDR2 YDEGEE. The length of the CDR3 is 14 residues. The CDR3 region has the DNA TGTGCCAGCAGCCCCTGGACAGGGTACGAAAAACTGTTTTTT. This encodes CASSPWTGYEKLFF.

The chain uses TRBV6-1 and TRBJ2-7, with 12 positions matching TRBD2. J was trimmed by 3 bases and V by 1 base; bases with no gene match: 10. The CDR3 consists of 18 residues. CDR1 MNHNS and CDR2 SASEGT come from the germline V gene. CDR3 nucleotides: TGTGCCAGCAGTGAAGGACTAGCGGGGGCCCTTGGGGACTACGAGCAGTACTTC. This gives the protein CASSEGLAGALGDYEQYF.

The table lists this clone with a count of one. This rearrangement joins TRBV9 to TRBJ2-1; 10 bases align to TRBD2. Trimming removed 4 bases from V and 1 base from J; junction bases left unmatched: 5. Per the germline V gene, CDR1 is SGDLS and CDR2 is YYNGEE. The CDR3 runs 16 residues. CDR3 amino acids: CASSQLAGRSYNEQFF. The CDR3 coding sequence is TGTGCCAGCAGCCAACTAGCGGGACGGTCCTACAATGAGCAGTTCTTC.

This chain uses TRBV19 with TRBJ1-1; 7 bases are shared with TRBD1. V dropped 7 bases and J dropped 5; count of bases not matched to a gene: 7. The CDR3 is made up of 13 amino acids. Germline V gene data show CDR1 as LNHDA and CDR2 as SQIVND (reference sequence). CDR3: CASNRQGRTEAFF. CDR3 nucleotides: TGTGCCAGTAACCGACAGGGTCGGACTGAAGCTTTCTTT.

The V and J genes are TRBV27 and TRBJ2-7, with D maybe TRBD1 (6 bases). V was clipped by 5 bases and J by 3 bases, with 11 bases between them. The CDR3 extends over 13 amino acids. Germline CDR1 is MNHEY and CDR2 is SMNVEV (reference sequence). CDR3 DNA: TGTGCCAGCAGTCGACCACAGGGCTACGAGCAGTACTTC. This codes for CASSRPQGYEQYF.

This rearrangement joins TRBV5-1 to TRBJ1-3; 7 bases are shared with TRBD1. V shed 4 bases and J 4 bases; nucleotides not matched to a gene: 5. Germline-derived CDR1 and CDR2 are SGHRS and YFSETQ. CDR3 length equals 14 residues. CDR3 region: CASSTDRAGNTIYF. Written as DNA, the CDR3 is TGCGCCAGCAGCACAGACAGGGCCGGAAACACCATATATTTT.

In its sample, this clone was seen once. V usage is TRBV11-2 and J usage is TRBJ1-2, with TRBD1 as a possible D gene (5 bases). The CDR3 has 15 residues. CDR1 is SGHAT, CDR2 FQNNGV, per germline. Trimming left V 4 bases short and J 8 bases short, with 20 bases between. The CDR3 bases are TGTGCCAGCAGCTGGGACGGAGAACTAAGGGGCGGCTACACCTTC. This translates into CASSWDGELRGGYTF.